This TCR beta chain appears in the sequencing data of a study of identical twins (TCRdb year 2016). With regard to the full study: To test whether fetal clonotypes persist, the study used deep sequencing on TCR alpha and beta repertoires from monozygotic twins, unrelated adults of various ages, and cord blood. Replicate twin experiments were performed at different times using different library preparation protocols to rule out contamination.

General conclusions and limits of the study: Because the same donors could not be followed over many years, conclusions were based on cross-sectional statistical analysis. In monozygotic twins, recombination models systematically underestimated out-of-frame TCR alpha sharing, but the models matched the sharing seen between unrelated individuals. Compared with coincidental sharing between unrelated individuals, an excess of low generation-probability sequences was observed among out-of-frame TCR alpha sequences shared between twins. A weaker excess of twin sharing was found in beta out-of-frame sequences because the signal-to-noise ratio was lowered by fewer shared sequences. Fewer insertions were carried by abundant cord blood beta clonotypes, a similar but weaker trend appeared in young adult naive repertoires, and no such trend appeared in memory repertoires. Invariant T cells such as MAIT and iNKT could partly confound zero-insertion analyses, although diverse VJ usage argued against such confounding for most clonotypes.

This clonotype was counted between two and nine times. No cognate antigen has been identified for it. Within one base of it there is no much larger clone, and no base qualities were kept. Only healthy Caucasian donors were included. Three pairs of female monozygotic twins, all aged 18 to 29 years, made up the twin cohort. Positive isolation kits from Invitrogen were used to isolate CD4+ and CD8+ T cell populations. From the cysteine up to the phenylalanine, the CDR3 has a length of 11 residues. The CDR3 DNA has 33 bases and is translated from base 1. The germline V gene (reference sequence) provides CDR1 GTSNPN and CDR2 SVGIG. V is cut back by 0 bases and J by 10 bases, with 0 bases in the junction unmatched. Libraries came from 5' RACE. Instrument used: Illumina HiSeq 2000. Template switching introduced a universal primer binding site; the final cDNA contained a unique molecular identifier, enabling accurate counting of TCR cDNA molecules. First-strand cDNA for TCR alpha and beta chains was synthesized from specific primers in the conserved constant-segment region. To control for contamination, each cDNA library was double barcoded with a SMART-Mk sample barcode plus Illumina barcodes. TruSeq adapter sequences along with Illumina sample barcodes were introduced in two successive PCR steps. The Illumina HiSeq platform was used with custom primers to sequence TCR alpha and beta cDNA libraries. As for the authors' bioinformatics: Unique molecular identifiers were extracted from raw reads with MiGEC, and CDR3 positions were determined with MiXCR. For each individual, recombination models were inferred using an EM algorithm with the repgenHMM and IGoR tools. The analysis of shared clonotypes was done with the tcR package in R, with sharing normalized by the product of cloneset sizes. To study raw recombination without the effects of thymic and clonal selection, out-of-frame nonproductive sequences were analyzed. TCRdb took the public reads, trimmed them with fastp at Q25, ran MiXCR for clone calling and kept in-frame beta chains. One record per CDR3 amino acid sequence lists the most common genes and DNA. The authors' filters were not applied to this entry. The sample has some 460,000 distinct CDR3 sequences on record, about 14% of them singletons. The biggest ten clones account for more than 0.5% of the sample.

In addition, the sample was reused for a study of yellow fever vaccine responses in identical twins. Drawing on the second study: According to the authors, in identical twins the way T cells responded to vaccination appeared partly convergent and partly personalized. Focusing on identical twins, the study followed the T cell clones that responded to the vaccine, and did so with precision.

Sequenced material: CD4+ T cells sorted from blood. This clonotype was sampled from a woman in her late teens or twenties in good health. This chain joins TRBV30 to TRBJ2-1; 7 central bases correspond to TRBD1. The encoded CDR3 is CAWSVQGEQFF. The DNA reads as follows: TGTGCCTGGAGTGTACAGGGGGAGCAGTTCTTC.